This T cell receptor beta chain stems from a study of T cells in Graves' hyperthyroidism and ophthalmopathy. Template material for amplifying TCR beta CDR3 regions consisted of RNA transcripts. Primed by the HTBI set, a first-round RT-PCR was run on the TCR CDR3. Each CDR3 protein gets one entry after TCRdb re-called the multiplex PCR reads with MiXCR. The sample includes almost 600,000 distinct CDR3 sequences, approximately 15% of them seen just once. The CDR3 extends over 14 amino acids. V lost 3 bases to trimming and J lost 8 bases; unmatched junction nucleotides: 6. The V gene's germline CDR1 is DFQATT and CDR2 SNEGSKA (reference sequence). This clonotype was recorded many times. Patients aged 18 to 65 with hyperthyroidism were newly diagnosed, with duration under 2 months.

The chain has TRBV20-1 and TRBJ2-1; 11 bases fit TRBD2. This receptor was obtained from a woman aged 25 to 39 with Graves' hyperthyroidism that later progressed to Graves' ophthalmopathy. Sample: blood. The CDR3 loop is CSARGLAEGHEQFF. The CDR3 nucleotides read TGCAGTGCTAGGGGACTAGCGGAAGGCCATGAGCAGTTCTTC.